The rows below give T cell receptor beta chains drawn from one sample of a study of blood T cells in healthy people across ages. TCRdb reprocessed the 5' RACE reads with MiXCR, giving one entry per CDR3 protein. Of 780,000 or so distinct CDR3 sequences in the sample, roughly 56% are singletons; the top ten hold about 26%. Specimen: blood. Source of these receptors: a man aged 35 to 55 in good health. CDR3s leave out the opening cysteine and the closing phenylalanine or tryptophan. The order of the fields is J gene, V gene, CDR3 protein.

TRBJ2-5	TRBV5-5	ASSREDGTAKRTQY
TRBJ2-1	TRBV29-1	SEKLAGGYNEQF
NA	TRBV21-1	ASSKLRTSGTYEQY
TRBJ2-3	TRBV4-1	ASSHDVTDTQY
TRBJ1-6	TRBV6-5	ASSLDGTLSSYNSPLH
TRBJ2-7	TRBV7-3	ASSIQGGSYEQY
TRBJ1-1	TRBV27	ASSGQGTEAF
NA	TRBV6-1	ASSADQGSGPSYEQY
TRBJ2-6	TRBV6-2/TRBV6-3	ASSYSRLRTEHQGANVLT
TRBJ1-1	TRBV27	ASRAQGLNTEAF
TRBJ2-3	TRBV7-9	ASRRGGERTQY
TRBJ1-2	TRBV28	ASSRRQQYGYT
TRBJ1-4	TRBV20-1	SARTGLLEKLF
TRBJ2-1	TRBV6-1	ASSESPGRQYPNEQF
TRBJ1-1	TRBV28	ASTVGGKGTEAF
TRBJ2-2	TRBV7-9	ASSGRSGSSSGELF
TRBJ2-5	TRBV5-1	ASSFLPGGAQETQY
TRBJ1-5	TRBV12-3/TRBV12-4	ASSAPRTALSQPQH
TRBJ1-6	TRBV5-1	ASSSSWTGDNGSPLH
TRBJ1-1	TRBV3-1	ASSQDLSGTEAF
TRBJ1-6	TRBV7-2	ASSIPSDSPLH
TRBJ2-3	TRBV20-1	SARMADTQY
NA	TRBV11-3	ASSPGEGFMDEQY
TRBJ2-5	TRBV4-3	ASSQNRQGAGETQY
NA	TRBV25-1	ASSGLLDGTGSNEQY
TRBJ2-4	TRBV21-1	ASVKQAELAKNIQY
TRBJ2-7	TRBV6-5	ASRSSGRISYEQY
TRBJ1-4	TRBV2	ASWRLTGRDEILF
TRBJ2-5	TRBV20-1	SARDSGTAQETQY
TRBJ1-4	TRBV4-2	ASSQDPKQRKNEKLF
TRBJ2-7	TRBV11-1	ASSFGLAETYEQY
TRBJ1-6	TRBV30	AWSVGSPFSPLH
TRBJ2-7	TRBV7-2	ASSFPTYEQY
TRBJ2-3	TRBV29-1	SVAGGLAVSADTQY
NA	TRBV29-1	SVGQGGSIYEQY
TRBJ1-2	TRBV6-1	ASSESLLANYGYT
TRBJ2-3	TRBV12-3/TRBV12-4	ASSTTHSTDTQY
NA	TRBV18	ASSPNIAGLTDEQY
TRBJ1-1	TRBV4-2	ASSRQNTEAF
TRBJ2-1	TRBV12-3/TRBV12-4	AVRLAAGDEQF
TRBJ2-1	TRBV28	ASSWGSGRAPYNEQF
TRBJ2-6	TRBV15	TTSRETSGGFLT
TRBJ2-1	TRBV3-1	ASSQDDSYNEQF
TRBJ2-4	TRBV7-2	ASSFSGRGTRNIQY
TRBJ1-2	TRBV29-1	SVEAPVYGYT
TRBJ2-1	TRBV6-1	ASRKDSEQF
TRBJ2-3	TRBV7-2	ASSQGQGGTPSTDTQY